This TCR beta chain emerged from a study of OX40 agonist ivuxolimab in advanced cancers. In the study overall: The study gave patients intravenous ivuxolimab at 0.01 to 10 mg/kg every 2 weeks.

Study-level results: Expanded clones belonging to CD8+ T cells outnumbered, on average, those of CD4+.

Points on this clone: Its target is not known.

Sequencing used immunoSEQ multiplex PCR; TCRdb keeps in-frame clones, though not all of them. The sample lists more than 50,000 clones, about 86% occurring once. CDR1 is MDHEN, CDR2 SYDVKM, per germline. V was clipped by 2 bases and J by 7 bases, with 17 bases between them. This CDR3 has 15 residues. V and J are TRBV28 and TRBJ1-1, with a possible D match to TRBD1 (5 bases). This specimen consisted of CD4+ or CD8+ T cells sorted from blood, obtained in a trial of the OX40 agonist ivuxolimab. The TCR sequence derives from an adult with an advanced solid tumor such as melanoma, head and neck, liver or kidney cancer. The CDR3: CASSLKGRILGEAFF. The CDR3 DNA follows: TGTGCCAGCAGTTTAAAGGGGCGCATCTTAGGTGAAGCTTTCTTT.